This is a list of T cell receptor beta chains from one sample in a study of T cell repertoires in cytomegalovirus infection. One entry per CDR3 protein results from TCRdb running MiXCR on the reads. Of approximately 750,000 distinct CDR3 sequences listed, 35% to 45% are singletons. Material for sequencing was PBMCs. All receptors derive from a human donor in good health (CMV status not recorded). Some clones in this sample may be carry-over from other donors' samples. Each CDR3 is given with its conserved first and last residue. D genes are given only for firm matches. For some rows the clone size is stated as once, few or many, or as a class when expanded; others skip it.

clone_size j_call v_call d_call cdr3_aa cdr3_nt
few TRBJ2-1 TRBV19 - CASSIGQLSSYNEQFF TGTGCCAGTAGTATAGGACAGTTGAGCTCCTACAATGAGCAGTTCTTC
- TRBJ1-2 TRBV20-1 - CSARGLRGDYGYTF TGCAGTGCTAGAGGGCTAAGGGGTGACTATGGCTACACCTTC
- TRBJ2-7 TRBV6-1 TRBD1 CASSVGTDYEQYF TGTGCCAGCAGTGTCGGGACAGACTACGAGCAGTACTTC
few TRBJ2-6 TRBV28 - CASETRESGANVLTF TGTGCCAGTGAAACGAGGGAGTCTGGGGCCAACGTCCTGACTTTC
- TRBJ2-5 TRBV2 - CASSPMWADQETQYF TGTGCCAGCAGCCCGATGTGGGCGGATCAAGAGACCCAGTACTTC
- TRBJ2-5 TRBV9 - CASSLVFEETQYF TGTGCCAGCAGCCTAGTGTTCGAGGAGACCCAGTACTTC
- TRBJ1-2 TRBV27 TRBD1 CASSLSTGRNYGYTF TGTGCCAGCAGTTTATCGACAGGGCGCAACTATGGCTACACCTTC
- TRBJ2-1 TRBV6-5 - CASSYSSSYNEQFF TGTGCCAGCAGTTACTCCTCTAGCTACAATGAGCAGTTCTTC
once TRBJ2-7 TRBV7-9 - CASSLVSGEGKEQYF TGTGCCAGCAGCTTAGTGTCCGGAGAGGGGAAGGAGCAGTACTTC
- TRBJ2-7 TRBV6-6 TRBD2 CASSYSASGGYEQNF TGTGCCAGCAGTTACTCGGCTAGCGGGGGCTACGAGCAGAACTTC
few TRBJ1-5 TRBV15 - CATSLRGDNQPQHF TGTGCCACCAGTTTAAGGGGTGACAATCAGCCCCAGCATTTT
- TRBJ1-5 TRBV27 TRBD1 CASSPKRSGTGASNQPQHF TGTGCCAGCAGTCCTAAAAGATCCGGGACAGGGGCCTCCAATCAGCCCCAGCATTTT
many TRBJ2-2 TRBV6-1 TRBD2 CASSELAGGETGELFF TGTGCCAGCAGTGAATTAGCGGGAGGGGAAACCGGGGAGCTGTTTTTT
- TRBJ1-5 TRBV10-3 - CAISDAGKHSNQPQHF TGTGCCATCAGTGATGCAGGCAAACATAGCAATCAGCCCCAGCATTTT
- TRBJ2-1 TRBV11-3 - CASSFNGRSSYNEQFF TGTGCCAGCAGCTTTAACGGACGGAGCTCCTACAATGAGCAGTTCTTC
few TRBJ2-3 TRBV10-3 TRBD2 CAITGTNTDTQYF TGTGCCATCACCGGGACTAACACAGATACGCAGTATTTT
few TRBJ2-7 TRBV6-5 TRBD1 CASRTGTGTYELYF TGTGCCAGCAGGACCGGGACAGGGACCTACGAGCTGTACTTC
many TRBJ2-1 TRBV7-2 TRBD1 CASSFRGTNYNEQFF TGTGCCAGCAGCTTCAGGGGGACCAACTACAATGAGCAGTTCTTC
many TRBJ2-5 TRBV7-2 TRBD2 CASSRLAGGGETQYF TGTGCCAGCAGCCGCTTAGCGGGGGGCGGAGAGACCCAGTACTTC
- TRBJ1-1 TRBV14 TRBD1 CASSPIVGQGGKLDTEAFF TGTGCCAGCAGCCCTATTGTTGGACAGGGAGGGAAGTTAGACACTGAAGCTTTCTTT
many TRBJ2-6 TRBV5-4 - CASSLLGANVLTF TGTGCCAGCAGCTTGCTCGGGGCCAACGTCCTGACTTTC
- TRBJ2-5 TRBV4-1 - CASSQAPPVGETQYF TGCGCCAGCAGCCAAGCCCCTCCAGTGGGGGAGACCCAGTACTTC
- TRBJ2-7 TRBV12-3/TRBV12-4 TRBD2 CASSGGAEQYF TGTGCCAGCAGCGGGGGGGCCGAGCAGTACTTC
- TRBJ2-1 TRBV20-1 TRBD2 CSARPVVLAGSSYNEQFF TGCAGTGCTAGACCTGTTGTACTAGCGGGGAGCTCCTACAATGAGCAGTTCTTC
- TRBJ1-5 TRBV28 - CASIPGQQNQPQHF TGTGCCAGCATCCCCGGACAGCAAAATCAGCCCCAGCATTTT
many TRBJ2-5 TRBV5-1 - CASSLGQGGRQETQYF TGCGCCAGCAGCTTAGGACAAGGGGGGCGGCAAGAGACCCAGTACTTC
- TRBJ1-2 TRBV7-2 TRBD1 CASSQDRGGYGYTF TGTGCCAGCAGCCAAGACAGGGGGGGCTATGGCTACACCTTC
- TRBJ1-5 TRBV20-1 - CSAHRRGYQPQHF TGCAGTGCCCACAGGCGGGGTTATCAGCCCCAGCATTTT
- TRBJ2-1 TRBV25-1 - CASTPPSGSSYNEQFF TGTGCCAGCACCCCGCCCTCCGGCAGCTCCTACAATGAGCAGTTCTTC
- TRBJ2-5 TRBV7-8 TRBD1 CASSTRDREETQYF TGTGCCAGCAGCACCCGGGACAGGGAGGAGACCCAGTACTTC
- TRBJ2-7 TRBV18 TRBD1 CASSPEGQGPTYEQYF TGTGCCAGCTCACCGGAGGGACAGGGGCCTACCTACGAGCAGTACTTC
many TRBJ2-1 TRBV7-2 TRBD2 CASSLATGLAGFSEQFF TGTGCCAGCAGCTTAGCGACGGGACTAGCGGGATTCAGTGAGCAGTTCTTC
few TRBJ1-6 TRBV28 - CASSLIQTNSPLHF TGTGCCAGCAGTTTAATACAGACCAATTCACCCCTCCACTTT
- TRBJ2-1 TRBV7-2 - CASSLALFNEQFF TGTGCCAGCAGCTTAGCGCTCTTCAATGAGCAGTTCTTC
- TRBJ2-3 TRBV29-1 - CSFEAWREVDTQYF TGCAGCTTTGAAGCTTGGCGGGAAGTAGATACGCAGTATTTT
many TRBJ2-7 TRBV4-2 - CASSPRREDEQYF TGTGCCAGCAGCCCTAGAAGGGAAGACGAGCAGTACTTC
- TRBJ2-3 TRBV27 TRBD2 CASSYLASGGVDTQYF TGTGCCAGCAGTTACTTGGCTAGCGGGGGGGTGGATACGCAGTATTTT
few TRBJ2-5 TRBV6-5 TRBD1 CASSLSRTGEGETQYF TGTGCCAGCAGTTTATCCAGGACAGGGGAGGGGGAGACCCAGTACTTC
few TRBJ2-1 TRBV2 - CASKLGAGNEQFF TGTGCCAGCAAGTTGGGGGCAGGCAATGAGCAGTTCTTC
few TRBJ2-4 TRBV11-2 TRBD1 CASSLGRGTGGKLAKNIQYF TGTGCCAGCAGCTTGGGTCGAGGAACAGGGGGCAAGCTAGCCAAAAACATTCAGTACTTC
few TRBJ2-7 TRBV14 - CASSQERAGSYEQYF TGTGCCAGCAGCCAAGAAAGGGCAGGCTCCTACGAGCAGTACTTC
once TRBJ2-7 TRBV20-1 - CSARDWARGTYEQYF TGCAGTGCTAGAGATTGGGCCAGGGGCACCTACGAGCAGTACTTC
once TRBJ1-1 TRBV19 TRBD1 CASIGDRFNTEAFF TGTGCCAGTATCGGGGACAGATTCAACACTGAAGCTTTCTTT
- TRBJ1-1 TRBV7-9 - CASSAPRGTESFF TGTGCCAGCAGCGCCCCCAGAGGCACTGAATCTTTCTTT
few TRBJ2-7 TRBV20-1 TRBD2 CSASRAGSRGKFYEQYF TGCAGTGCTTCACGAGCCGGGTCGCGGGGGAAATTCTACGAGCAGTACTTC
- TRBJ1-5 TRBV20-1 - CSARGGGRVGNQPQHF TGCAGTGCTAGAGGAGGAGGAAGGGTCGGCAATCAGCCCCAGCATTTT
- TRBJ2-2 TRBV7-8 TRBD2 CSSSLSTSGINTGELFF TGTTCCAGCAGCTTGAGTACTAGCGGTATTAACACCGGGGAGCTGTTTTTT
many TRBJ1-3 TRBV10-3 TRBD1 CGDSGTGVFYRRNTIYF TGTGGAGACTCCGGGACAGGGGTATTTTACCGCCGAAACACCATATATTTT
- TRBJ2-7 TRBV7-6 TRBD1 CASSLGQGIWYEQYF TGTGCCAGCAGCTTAGGACAGGGTATATGGTACGAGCAGTACTTC